Many counts were recorded for the clone carrying this TCR beta chain. The antigen is unknown. The V gene lost 3 bases and the J gene lost 0 bases, with 8 bases spanning the gap. Germline V CDR1 and CDR2: LNHDA, SQIVND (reference sequence). This CDR3 has 14 residues. The data stem from a study of T cells in Graves' hyperthyroidism and ophthalmopathy. RNA transcripts gave rise to amplified TCR beta CDR3 regions. TCR CDR3 regions were first amplified by RT-PCR with HTBI primers. TCRdb reanalysed the multiplex PCR reads using MiXCR and keeps one entry per CDR3 protein. The data contain 92,000 or so distinct CDR3 sequences, roughly 56% of them seen just once; the ten biggest clones take up about 25%. Study results and caveats: Blood also contained most expanded thyroid clonotypes above 0.001. In simple terms, a model built on 13 V-J features told ophthalmopathy apart from stable hyperthyroidism.

The sample comprised blood. This TCR came from a woman between 40 and 55 years old with Graves' hyperthyroidism. The chain joins TRBV19 to TRBJ1-1; D remains unclear. The CDR3 loop reads CASSMRGMNTEAFF. Written as DNA, the CDR3 is TGTGCCAGTAGTATGAGAGGCATGAACACTGAAGCTTTCTTT.